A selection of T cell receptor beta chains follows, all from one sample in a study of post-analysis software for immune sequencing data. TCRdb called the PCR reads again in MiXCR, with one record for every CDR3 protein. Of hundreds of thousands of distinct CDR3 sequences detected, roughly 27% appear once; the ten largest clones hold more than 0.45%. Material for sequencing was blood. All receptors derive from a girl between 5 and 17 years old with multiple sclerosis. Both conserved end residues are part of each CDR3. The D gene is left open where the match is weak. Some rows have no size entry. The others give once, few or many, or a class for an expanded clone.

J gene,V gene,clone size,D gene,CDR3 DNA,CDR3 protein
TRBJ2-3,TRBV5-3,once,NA,TGTGCCAGAAGCTTCCCCCAGGACGGCACAGATACGCAGTATTTT,CARSFPQDGTDTQYF
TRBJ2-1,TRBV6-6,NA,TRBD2,TGTGCCAGCAGGCCCAGGGCTAGCGGGATCCATGAGCAGTTCTTC,CASRPRASGIHEQFF
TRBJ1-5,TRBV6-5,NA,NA,TGTGCCAGCAGTTACCGGCGGGGTCAGCCCCAGCATTTT,CASSYRRGQPQHF
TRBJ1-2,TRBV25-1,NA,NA,TGTGCCAGCAGTGCCTCAGGGGCCTATGGCTACACCTTC,CASSASGAYGYTF
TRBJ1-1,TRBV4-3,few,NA,TGCGCCAGCAGCCAAGATTTCGGCCTTTTGAACACTGAAGCTTTCTTT,CASSQDFGLLNTEAFF
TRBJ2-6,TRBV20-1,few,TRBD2,TGCAGTGCTAGAGTATCCCAGGGACTAGCGGGAGGTTCTCTGTCTGGGGCCAACGTCCTGACTTTC,CSARVSQGLAGGSLSGANVLTF
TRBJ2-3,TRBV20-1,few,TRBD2,TGCAGTAACCTGGCGGGGGGTACAGATACGCAGTATTTT,CSNLAGGTDTQYF
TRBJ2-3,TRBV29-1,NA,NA,TGCAGCGTTTTCCCTCTCACGGGGGGCCTTGGAACAGATACGCAGTATTTT,CSVFPLTGGLGTDTQYF
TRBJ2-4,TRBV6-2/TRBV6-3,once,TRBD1,TGTGCCACTACACCAGACCCGGACAGGGGGGATGGGCAGTACTTC,CATTPDPDRGDGQYF
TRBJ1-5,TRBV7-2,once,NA,TGTGCCAGCAGCTTAGTGGCCAAAATAGCCCAGCATTTT,CASSLVAKIAQHF
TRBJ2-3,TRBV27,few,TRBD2,TGTGCCAGCAGTTTCCTCACTCTTGGGCGGGAGGGCCAAGAAGATACGCAGTATTTT,CASSFLTLGREGQEDTQYF
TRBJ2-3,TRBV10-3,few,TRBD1,TGTGCCATCAGGGTTGACAGGGGCCTTGTAGATACGCAGTATTTT,CAIRVDRGLVDTQYF
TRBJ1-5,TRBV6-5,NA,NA,TGTGCCAGCAGTTACCCAGGGTCTAGCCGGGGGAATCAGCCCCAGCATTTT,CASSYPGSSRGNQPQHF
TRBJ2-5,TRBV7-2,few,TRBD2,TGTGCCAGCAGCTCGGGGACTAGCGCCGGTGAGCGGTACTTC,CASSSGTSAGERYF
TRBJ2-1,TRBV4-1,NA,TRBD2,TGCGCCAGCAGCCAATCGGGGGGGCTCTACAATGAGCAGTTCTTC,CASSQSGGLYNEQFF
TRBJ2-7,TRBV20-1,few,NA,TGCAGTGCCCCCCCCCTTCGAGGCAGCCACTCCTACGAGCAGTACTTC,CSAPPLRGSHSYEQYF
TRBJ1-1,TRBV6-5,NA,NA,TGTGCCAGCAGTTACCCCGGGGGCACTGAAGCTTTCTTT,CASSYPGGTEAFF
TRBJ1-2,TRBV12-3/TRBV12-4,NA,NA,TGTGCCAGCAGTTCCAGGGGTAAGGGCTACACCTTC,CASSSRGKGYTF
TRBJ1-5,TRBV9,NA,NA,TGTGCCAGCAGCCCGTCGACAGTTTCCAATCAGCCCCAGCATTTT,CASSPSTVSNQPQHF
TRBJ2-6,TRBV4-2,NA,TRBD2,TGTGCCAGCAGCCACGGGACTACCACTGGGGCCAACGTCCTGACTTTC,CASSHGTTTGANVLTF
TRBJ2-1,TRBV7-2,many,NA,TGTGCCAGCAGCTTAGGGATCGGGAATGAGCAGTTCTTC,CASSLGIGNEQFF
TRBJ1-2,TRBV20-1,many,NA,TGCAGTGCTTCCGCCCTTGTGGGGGATAACGGCTACACCTTC,CSASALVGDNGYTF
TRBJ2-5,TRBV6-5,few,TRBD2,TGTGCCAGCAGTCGAGCGGGAGGGCCCGGAGAGACCCAGTACTTC,CASSRAGGPGETQYF
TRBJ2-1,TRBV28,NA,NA,TGTGCCAGCAGTTTTTCCCTCCGACTAGTCTACAATGAGCAGTTCTTC,CASSFSLRLVYNEQFF
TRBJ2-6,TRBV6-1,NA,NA,TGTGCCAGCAGTGCGGGGTTCGGCTCTGGGGCCAACGTCCTGACTTTC,CASSAGFGSGANVLTF
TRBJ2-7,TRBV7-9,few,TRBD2,TGTGCCAGCAGTCCCTCTGCCGGGACTAGCGGGAGGGCCTCCGAGCAGTACTTC,CASSPSAGTSGRASEQYF
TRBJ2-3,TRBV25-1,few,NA,TGTGCCAGCAGCGGGACTCCAGATACGCAGTATTTT,CASSGTPDTQYF
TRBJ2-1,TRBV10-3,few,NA,TGTGCCATCAGTTTTAGCACAGAATACAATGAGCAGTTCTTC,CAISFSTEYNEQFF
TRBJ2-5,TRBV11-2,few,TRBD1,TGTGCCAGCAGCTGGGGACAGGGCCAAGAGACCCAGTACTTC,CASSWGQGQETQYF
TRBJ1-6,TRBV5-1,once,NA,TGCGCCAGCAGCTTGGAGGGACGGATGGATTCACCCCTCCACTTT,CASSLEGRMDSPLHF
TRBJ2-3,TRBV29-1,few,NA,TGCAGCGTCCAAGTGGGGGCAAACACAGATACGCAGTATTTT,CSVQVGANTDTQYF
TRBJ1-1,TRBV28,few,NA,TGTGCCAGCAGTTTACGGAGGGGTGAAGCTTTCTTT,CASSLRRGEAFF
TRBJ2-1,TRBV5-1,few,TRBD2,TGCGCCAGCAGCTTGGTTCGCGGGAGCCTTGATGAGCAGTTCTTC,CASSLVRGSLDEQFF
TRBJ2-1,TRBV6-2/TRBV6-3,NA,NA,TGTGCCAGCAGTGCCCTCCCTAGGGGTGAGCAGTTCTTC,CASSALPRGEQFF
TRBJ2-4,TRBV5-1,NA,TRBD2,TGCGCCAGCAGCTTGTCGCTAGCGGGAGAGGGGGACATTCAGTACTTC,CASSLSLAGEGDIQYF
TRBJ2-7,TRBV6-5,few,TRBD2,TGTGCCAGCAGGCAGCGGGAGGCCACCTACGAGCAGTACTTC,CASRQREATYEQYF
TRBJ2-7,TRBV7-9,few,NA,TGTGCCAGCAGCCCTAGGGGGGTTAGCGGCTACGAGCAGTACTTC,CASSPRGVSGYEQYF
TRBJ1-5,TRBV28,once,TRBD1,TGTGCCAGCAGTTTAGACAGGGCGTCGAGAAGCAATCAGCCCCAGCATTTT,CASSLDRASRSNQPQHF
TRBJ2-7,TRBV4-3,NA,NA,TGCGCCAGCAGCCAAGATGTGAGACAGGCCTACGAGCAGTACTTC,CASSQDVRQAYEQYF
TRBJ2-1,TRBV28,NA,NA,TGTGCCAGCACCTCCCCCGGGGGGCTTAACTACAATGAGCAGTTCTTC,CASTSPGGLNYNEQFF
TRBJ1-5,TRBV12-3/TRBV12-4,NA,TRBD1,TGTGCCAGCAGTCCGGGGACAGGGGGCAGTCAGCCCCAGCATTTT,CASSPGTGGSQPQHF
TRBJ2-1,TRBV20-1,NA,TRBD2,TGCAGTGCTAGTCCTAAGCGGGAGTCCCCCTACAATGAGCAGTTCTTC,CSASPKRESPYNEQFF
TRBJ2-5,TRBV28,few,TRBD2,TGTGCCAGCAGTTTTGTAGCGGGAGGGCAGTACCAAGAGACCCAGTACTTC,CASSFVAGGQYQETQYF
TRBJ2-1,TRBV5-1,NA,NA,TGCGCCAGCAGCTCGCAGGGGATGGGAACCAATGAGCAGTTCTTC,CASSSQGMGTNEQFF
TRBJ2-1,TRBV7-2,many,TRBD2,TGTGCCAGCAGCCTGGCTAGCGGCATCAATGAGCAGTTCTTC,CASSLASGINEQFF
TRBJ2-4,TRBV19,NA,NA,TGTGCCAGTAGTTCACAAGGGGGCAAAAACATTCAGTACTTC,CASSSQGGKNIQYF
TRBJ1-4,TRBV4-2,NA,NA,TGTGCCAGCAGCCGGAACCACAGGGCCCCTAATGAAAAACTGTTTTTT,CASSRNHRAPNEKLFF
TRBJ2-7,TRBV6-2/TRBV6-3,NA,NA,TGTGCCAGCAGTCATGGGACAGCCCGGGACTTCTCCTACGAGCAGTACTTC,CASSHGTARDFSYEQYF
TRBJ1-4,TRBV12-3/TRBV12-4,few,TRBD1,TGTGCCAGCAGTGGGGGACAGTTCGAAAAACTGTTTTTT,CASSGGQFEKLFF
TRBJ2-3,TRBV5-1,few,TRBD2,TGCGCCAGCAGCTTGGTGGGGACTAGCGACACAGATACGCAGTATTTT,CASSLVGTSDTDTQYF
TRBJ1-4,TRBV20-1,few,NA,TGCAGTGCTCCGGGCCGGGGGGAAAAACTGTTTTTT,CSAPGRGEKLFF
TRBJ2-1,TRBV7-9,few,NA,TGTGCCAGCAGCGGCGCCCATGAGCAGTTCTTC,CASSGAHEQFF